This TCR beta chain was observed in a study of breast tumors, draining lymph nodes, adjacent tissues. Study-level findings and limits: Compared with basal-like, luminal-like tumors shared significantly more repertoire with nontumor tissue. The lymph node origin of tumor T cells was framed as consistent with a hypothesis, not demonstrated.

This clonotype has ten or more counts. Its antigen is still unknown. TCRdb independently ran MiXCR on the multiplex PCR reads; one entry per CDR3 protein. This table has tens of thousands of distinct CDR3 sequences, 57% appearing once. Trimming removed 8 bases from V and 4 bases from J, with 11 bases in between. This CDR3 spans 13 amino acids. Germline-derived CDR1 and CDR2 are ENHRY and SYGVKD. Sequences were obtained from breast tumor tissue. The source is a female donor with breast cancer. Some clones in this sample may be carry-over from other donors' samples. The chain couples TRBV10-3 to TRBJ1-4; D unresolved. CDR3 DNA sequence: TGTGCCATCCGGCGCTCCCTTAATGAAAAACTGTTTTTT. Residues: CAIRRSLNEKLFF.